These 13 T cell receptor beta chains came from one sample sequenced in a study of cytomegalovirus exposure and HLA in healthy donors. Primers included in the PCR were 60 Vbeta and 13 Jbeta primers. The data were produced by immunoSEQ multiplex PCR, yet TCRdb's version contains in-frame clones alone and is incomplete. In the table there are roughly 230,000 clones, roughly 81% of which are singletons. Source material: PBMCs. The receptors shown here come from a girl aged 2-10 years in good health and CMV-seronegative.

V usage is TRBV5-6 and J usage is TRBJ2-3; 9 bases align to TRBD2. V dropped 0 bases and J dropped 4; count of bases not matched to a gene: 3. CDR1 and CDR2 from the germline V gene are SGHDT and YYEEEE. The CDR3 is 15 amino acids. In nucleotides, the CDR3 is TGTGCCAGCAGCTTGGGCGGGGGGGCCGCAGATACGCAGTATTTT. It specifies CASSLGGGAADTQYF.

The V call is TRBV5-1, the J call TRBJ2-7; 9 nucleotides line up with TRBD2. V dropped 2 bases and J dropped 4; count of bases not matched to a gene: 16. Germline V gene sequence: CDR1 SGHRS, CDR2 YFSETQ. This CDR3 region has 18 residues. As DNA, the CDR3 is TGCGCCAGCAGCTTCCTTAGCGGGGGCCCGTCCTTGTCGTACGAGCAGTACTTC. Residues: CASSFLSGGPSLSYEQYF. The full variable domain, with the rest looked up from reference TRBV5-1 and TRBJ2-7, is KAGVTQTPRYLIKTRGQQVTLSCSPISGHRSVSWYQQTPGQGLQFLFEYFSETQRNKGNFPGRFSGRQFSNSRSEMNVSTLELGDSALYLCASSFLSGGPSLSYEQYFGPGTRLTVT.

The chain employs TRBV18 and TRBJ1-2, with 7 bases matching TRBD1. Looked up from germline, CDR1 is KGHSH and CDR2 is LQKENI. The CDR3 totals 14 residues. Unmatched junction bases numbered 4, after V lost 2 bases and J lost 4 bases. CDR3 amino acids: CASSPAGTAYGYTF. In nucleotides, the CDR3 is TGTGCCAGCTCACCAGCCGGGACAGCCTATGGCTACACCTTC. Variable domain in full (rest from reference TRBV18 and TRBJ1-2): NAGVMQNPRHLVRRRGQEARLRCSPMKGHSHVYWYRQLPEEGLKFMVYLQKENIIDESGMPKERFSAEFPKEGPSILRIQQVVRGDSAAYFCASSPAGTAYGYTFGSGTRLTVV.

The chain links TRBV30 to TRBJ1-5; a possible D gene is TRBD1 (5 bases). The CDR3 loop spans 14 amino acids. CDR1 and CDR2 (germline): GTSNPN, SVGIG (reference sequence). Trimming took 2 bases from V and 0 from J, leaving 8 bases between them. CDR3 sequence: CAWSRTLSNQPQHF. CDR3 bases: TGTGCCTGGAGTCGGACACTTAGCAATCAGCCCCAGCATTTT.

The chain links TRBV4-2 to TRBJ1-1, with D maybe TRBD1 (5 bases). Per the germline V gene, CDR1 is LGHNA and CDR2 is YNFKEQ. The CDR3 length is 16 residues. V was clipped by 0 bases and J by 2 bases, with 13 bases between them. CDR3 sequence: CASSQDPRGGNTEAFF. The CDR3 coding sequence is TGTGCCAGCAGCCAAGATCCGAGGGGAGGAAACACTGAAGCTTTCTTT.

The gene calls are TRBV7-6 and TRBJ1-1; 7 positions match TRBD1. The CDR3 sequence is 16 residues long. Germline CDR1 reads SGHVS; CDR2 reads FNYEAQ. Trimming at V came to 1 base and at J to 2 bases, leaving 7 bases not matched to a gene. The DNA for the CDR3 is TGTGCCAGCAGCTTAGGACAGGGCATGGAAAACACTGAAGCTTTCTTT. Translated, it gives CASSLGQGMENTEAFF.

CDR3 nucleotide sequence: TGTGCCAGCAGTCCCTACCAGGGGGCTGGCTATGGCTACACCTTC. Residues: CASSPYQGAGYGYTF. The V gene is TRBV27, the J gene TRBJ1-2, with TRBD1 identical over 8 bases. V lost 5 bases to trimming and J lost 4 bases; unmatched junction nucleotides: 9. Germline values: CDR1 MNHEY, CDR2 SMNVEV (reference sequence). The CDR3 runs to 15 residues.

The J gene is TRBJ2-5, the V gene TRBV11-1; D gene uncertain. The CDR3 has 12 residues. The germline V gene encodes CDR1 SGHAT and CDR2 FQDESV (reference sequence). Trimming removed 3 bases at V and 5 bases at J, with 7 bases between. The CDR3 spells CASSFFSETQYF. The CDR3 nucleotides are TGTGCCAGCAGCTTCTTCTCCGAGACCCAGTACTTC.

The CDR3: CASSPGRSGGETQYF. DNA for the CDR3: TGCGCCAGCAGCCCCGGCAGGAGCGGCGGTGAGACCCAGTACTTC. The chain combines TRBV4-1 with TRBJ2-5; D may be TRBD2 (5 bases). V was clipped by 4 bases and J by 5 bases, with 17 bases between them. The CDR3 extends over 15 amino acids. Germline V gives CDR1 MGHRA, CDR2 YSYEKL.

The chain links TRBV5-5 to TRBJ1-2, with D possibly TRBD1 on 6 matching bases. Germline loops: CDR1 SGHKS, CDR2 YYEKEE (reference sequence). This CDR3 region has 13 residues. V shed 2 bases and J shed 7 bases, with 12 bases lying between them. The DNA for the CDR3 is TGTGCCAGCAGCTTAGGTGCAGGGGTTGGCTACACCTTC. It translates to CASSLGAGVGYTF.

This clone was detected a few times. The chain couples TRBV19 to TRBJ1-1; D call uncertain. V lost 6 bases and J 3 bases, leaving 11 bases between the germline ends. CDR3 size: 13 residues. Germline lookup yields CDR1 LNHDA and CDR2 SQIVND (reference sequence). In DNA form, the CDR3 reads TGTGCCAGTAGCGATACAGTTTACACTGAAGCTTTCTTT. It yields the protein CASSDTVYTEAFF.

This clone was counted between two and nine times. The genes are TRBV2 and TRBJ1-6, with TRBD1 as a possible D gene (6 bases). In germline, CDR1 is SNHLY, CDR2 FYNNEI. V lost 2 bases and J lost 7, with 9 bases in between. The CDR3 has 14 residues. This chain's CDR3 is CASSEQGTNSPLHF. Here the CDR3 DNA reads TGTGCCAGCAGTGAACAGGGGACGAATTCACCCCTCCACTTT.

V usage is TRBV4-1 and J usage is TRBJ2-7, with TRBD1 matching 7 bases. Unmatched junction bases numbered 3, after V lost 4 bases and J lost 3 bases. CDR1 is MGHRA, CDR2 YSYEKL, per germline. The CDR3 length is 13 residues. CDR3 in amino acids: CASSRTGDYEQYF. The CDR3 DNA follows: TGCGCCAGCAGCCGCACAGGGGACTACGAGCAGTACTTC.